These T cell receptor beta chains were read from a single sample in a study of cytomegalovirus exposure and HLA in healthy donors. Libraries were prepared by immunoSEQ multiplex PCR; TCRdb keeps only in-frame clonotypes and omits some of them. The profile covers about 130,000 clones, with approximately 78% appearing a single time and 5.5% to 7% taken by the ten largest. Sequencing was carried out using PBMCs. Receptor source: a woman in her thirties or forties in good health and CMV-seropositive. Each CDR3 is given with its conserved first and last residue. The order of the fields is CDR3 protein, CDR3 DNA, clone size, J gene, V gene, D gene. D genes are given only for firm matches. Size is stated for part of the rows, as once, few or many counts, or as a class when the clone is expanded.

cdr3_aa: CAISDPRVSSYEQYF
cdr3_nt: TGTGCCATCAGTGATCCCAGGGTTAGCTCCTACGAGCAGTACTTC
clone_size: -
j_call: TRBJ2-7
v_call: TRBV10-3
d_call: -

cdr3_aa: CASSLPGQGNEQFF
cdr3_nt: TGCGCCAGCAGCTTACCGGGACAGGGAAATGAGCAGTTCTTC
clone_size: -
j_call: TRBJ2-1
v_call: TRBV5-1
d_call: TRBD1

cdr3_aa: CASSQATEGAAYEQYF
cdr3_nt: TGCGCCAGCAGCCAAGCAACCGAGGGGGCAGCATACGAGCAGTACTTC
clone_size: -
j_call: TRBJ2-7
v_call: TRBV4-3
d_call: TRBD1

cdr3_aa: CASSGQTDNYGYTF
cdr3_nt: TGTGCCAGCAGCGGACAGACAGACAACTATGGCTACACCTTC
clone_size: -
j_call: TRBJ1-2
v_call: TRBV9
d_call: -

cdr3_aa: CASGLINQETQYF
cdr3_nt: TGTGCTAGTGGTTTGATAAACCAAGAGACCCAGTACTTC
clone_size: -
j_call: TRBJ2-5
v_call: TRBV12-5
d_call: -

cdr3_aa: CAISGQMNTEAFF
cdr3_nt: TGTGCCATCAGTGGACAGATGAACACTGAAGCTTTCTTT
clone_size: -
j_call: TRBJ1-1
v_call: TRBV10-3
d_call: -

cdr3_aa: CATSLPGVNEQFF
cdr3_nt: TGTGCCACCAGCCTTCCAGGGGTCAATGAGCAGTTCTTC
clone_size: few
j_call: TRBJ2-1
v_call: TRBV15
d_call: -

cdr3_aa: CASSPRSGSYNEQFF
cdr3_nt: TGCGCCAGCAGCCCTCGCTCGGGCTCCTACAATGAGCAGTTCTTC
clone_size: -
j_call: TRBJ2-1
v_call: TRBV5-1
d_call: -

cdr3_aa: CASSQVSRGTGNTIYF
cdr3_nt: TGTGCCAGCAGCCAAGTTTCCAGGGGTACCGGAAACACCATATATTTT
clone_size: -
j_call: TRBJ1-3
v_call: TRBV13
d_call: -

cdr3_aa: CASSLFMDSIHGNGPYEQYF
cdr3_nt: TGCGCCAGCAGCTTGTTCATGGACAGTATCCATGGGAACGGTCCCTACGAGCAGTACTTC
clone_size: -
j_call: TRBJ2-7
v_call: TRBV5-1
d_call: -

cdr3_aa: CAISEYGGSSYNEQFF
cdr3_nt: TGTGCCATCAGTGAGTATGGCGGGAGCTCCTACAATGAGCAGTTCTTC
clone_size: few
j_call: TRBJ2-1
v_call: TRBV10-3
d_call: TRBD2

cdr3_aa: CATRAPGTGISPSYGYTF
cdr3_nt: TGTGCCACCCGAGCCCCCGGGACAGGGATTTCCCCGAGCTATGGCTACACCTTC
clone_size: -
j_call: TRBJ1-2
v_call: TRBV27
d_call: TRBD1

cdr3_aa: CSARGTREQYF
cdr3_nt: TGCAGTGCTAGAGGAACGAGGGAGCAGTACTTC
clone_size: -
j_call: TRBJ2-7
v_call: TRBV20-1
d_call: -

cdr3_aa: CASSLAGTGGRKLFF
cdr3_nt: TGTGCCAGCAGCTTAGCCGGGACAGGGGGAAGAAAACTGTTTTTT
clone_size: once
j_call: TRBJ1-4
v_call: TRBV7-2
d_call: TRBD1

cdr3_aa: CASSDPKGLGYTF
cdr3_nt: TGTGCCAGCAGTGACCCCAAGGGGCTGGGCTACACCTTC
clone_size: -
j_call: TRBJ1-2
v_call: TRBV25-1
d_call: -

cdr3_aa: CASSLSTPGSYEQYF
cdr3_nt: TGTGCCAGCAGCTTATCAACCCCGGGCTCCTACGAGCAGTACTTC
clone_size: once
j_call: TRBJ2-7
v_call: TRBV11-3
d_call: -

cdr3_aa: CASRPGQLNEKLFF
cdr3_nt: TGTGCCAGCAGACCCGGACAGCTTAATGAAAAACTGTTTTTT
clone_size: -
j_call: TRBJ1-4
v_call: TRBV6-5
d_call: -

cdr3_aa: CASSLAGTGRSGNTIYF
cdr3_nt: TGTGCCAGCAGTTTAGCCGGGACAGGCCGCTCTGGAAACACCATATATTTT
clone_size: -
j_call: TRBJ1-3
v_call: TRBV28
d_call: TRBD1

cdr3_aa: CASSARSTRTATAYGYTF
cdr3_nt: TGTGCCAGCAGTGCGAGAAGTACCCGGACAGCCACCGCCTATGGCTACACCTTC
clone_size: -
j_call: TRBJ1-2
v_call: TRBV9
d_call: -

cdr3_aa: CASSEGTSKNIQYF
cdr3_nt: TGTGCCAGCAGTGAAGGGACTAGCAAAAACATTCAGTACTTC
clone_size: -
j_call: TRBJ2-4
v_call: TRBV25-1
d_call: TRBD2

cdr3_aa: CASSLNRGLGSGYTF
cdr3_nt: TGTGCCAGCAGCTTAAACAGGGGGCTTGGAAGTGGCTACACCTTC
clone_size: -
j_call: TRBJ1-2
v_call: TRBV5-4
d_call: TRBD1

cdr3_aa: CASSQGVSYGYGYTF
cdr3_nt: TGTGCCAGCAGCCAGGGGGTTAGTTACGGCTATGGCTACACCTTC
clone_size: -
j_call: TRBJ1-2
v_call: TRBV2
d_call: TRBD1

cdr3_aa: CASSLAAQDEETQYF
cdr3_nt: TGTGCCAGCAGTTTAGCGGCACAGGACGAAGAGACCCAGTACTTC
clone_size: -
j_call: TRBJ2-5
v_call: TRBV28
d_call: -

cdr3_aa: CAWSVEWSGNTIYF
cdr3_nt: TGTGCCTGGAGTGTAGAGTGGTCTGGAAACACCATATATTTT
clone_size: once
j_call: TRBJ1-3
v_call: TRBV30
d_call: -

cdr3_aa: CASRSGTQLYGYTF
cdr3_nt: TGTGCCAGCAGATCCGGGACACAGCTCTATGGCTACACCTTC
clone_size: -
j_call: TRBJ1-2
v_call: TRBV28
d_call: -

cdr3_aa: CASSVATEFDEQYF
cdr3_nt: TGTGCCAGCAGCGTAGCTACTGAATTTGACGAGCAGTACTTC
clone_size: -
j_call: TRBJ2-7
v_call: TRBV9
d_call: -

cdr3_aa: CASSVGGQSGSPLHF
cdr3_nt: TGCGCCAGCAGCGTCGGGGGACAGTCCGGTTCACCCCTCCACTTT
clone_size: -
j_call: TRBJ1-6
v_call: TRBV5-1
d_call: TRBD1

cdr3_aa: CASSIGTGGLPNEKLFF
cdr3_nt: TGCGCCAGCAGCATCGGGACAGGGGGCCTACCGAATGAAAAACTGTTTTTT
clone_size: few
j_call: TRBJ1-4
v_call: TRBV4-1
d_call: TRBD1

cdr3_aa: CAWNVEGASYNEQFF
cdr3_nt: TGTGCCTGGAATGTTGAGGGGGCATCCTACAATGAGCAGTTCTTC
clone_size: -
j_call: TRBJ2-1
v_call: TRBV30
d_call: TRBD1

cdr3_aa: CASSSRGTIYPEAFF
cdr3_nt: TGTGCCAGCAGCTCGCGGGGGACGATCTACCCTGAAGCTTTCTTT
clone_size: -
j_call: TRBJ1-1
v_call: TRBV7-9
d_call: -

cdr3_aa: CASRHAGGGTGELFF
cdr3_nt: TGCGCCAGCCGGCATGCGGGGGGCGGCACCGGGGAGCTGTTTTTT
clone_size: -
j_call: TRBJ2-2
v_call: TRBV5-1
d_call: TRBD2

cdr3_aa: CAWMKDSAGYTF
cdr3_nt: TGTGCCTGGATGAAGGACAGCGCTGGCTACACCTTC
clone_size: -
j_call: TRBJ1-2
v_call: TRBV30
d_call: -

cdr3_aa: CASSPFGAGGINEQFF
cdr3_nt: TGTGCCAGCAGCCCCTTTGGAGCGGGGGGTATCAATGAGCAGTTCTTC
clone_size: -
j_call: TRBJ2-1
v_call: TRBV11-3
d_call: TRBD2

cdr3_aa: CASSQVVSSGGGEPYQETQYF
cdr3_nt: TGCGCCAGCAGCCAAGTTGTATCTAGCGGGGGAGGGGAACCGTACCAAGAGACCCAGTACTTC
clone_size: -
j_call: TRBJ2-5
v_call: TRBV4-3
d_call: TRBD2

cdr3_aa: CASSPVRRGAEQYF
cdr3_nt: TGTGCCAGCAGCCCCGTTAGGAGGGGAGCCGAGCAGTACTTC
clone_size: -
j_call: TRBJ2-7
v_call: TRBV7-9
d_call: -

cdr3_aa: CASSLIGSGRTGELFF
cdr3_nt: TGCGCCAGCAGCTTGATCGGTAGCGGGAGAACAGGGGAGCTGTTTTTT
clone_size: -
j_call: TRBJ2-2
v_call: TRBV5-1
d_call: TRBD2

cdr3_aa: CASSYRATAGELFF
cdr3_nt: TGTGCCAGCAGCTACAGGGCTACGGCCGGGGAGCTGTTTTTT
clone_size: -
j_call: TRBJ2-2
v_call: TRBV28
d_call: -

cdr3_aa: CASSYPGGNTEAFF
cdr3_nt: TGTGCCAGCAGTTATCCAGGGGGTAACACTGAAGCTTTCTTT
clone_size: -
j_call: TRBJ1-1
v_call: TRBV6-5
d_call: TRBD1

cdr3_aa: CSVVGTGGPRYQETQYF
cdr3_nt: TGCAGCGTTGTGGGGACAGGGGGGCCGAGGTACCAAGAGACCCAGTACTTC
clone_size: -
j_call: TRBJ2-5
v_call: TRBV29-1
d_call: TRBD1

cdr3_aa: CASSPDRGPVEKLFF
cdr3_nt: TGTGCCAGTAGCCCGGACAGGGGGCCGGTTGAAAAACTGTTTTTT
clone_size: once
j_call: TRBJ1-4
v_call: TRBV19
d_call: TRBD1

cdr3_aa: CASSTPSGGNEQFF
cdr3_nt: TGTGCCAGCAGTACCCCTAGCGGGGGTAATGAGCAGTTCTTC
clone_size: -
j_call: TRBJ2-1
v_call: TRBV28
d_call: TRBD2

cdr3_aa: CASSGTSGGTGELFF
cdr3_nt: TGTGCCAGCAGTGGGACTAGCGGGGGCACCGGGGAGCTGTTTTTT
clone_size: -
j_call: TRBJ2-2
v_call: TRBV2
d_call: TRBD2

cdr3_aa: CASSTPGSGRASEQYF
cdr3_nt: TGTGCCAGTAGTACCCCAGGGAGCGGGAGGGCCAGCGAGCAGTACTTC
clone_size: few
j_call: TRBJ2-7
v_call: TRBV19
d_call: TRBD2

cdr3_aa: CASSSSGGTDTQYF
cdr3_nt: TGTGCCAGCAGCTCGAGCGGGGGCACAGATACGCAGTATTTT
clone_size: -
j_call: TRBJ2-3
v_call: TRBV7-9
d_call: TRBD2

cdr3_aa: CASSSRRSGYNEQFF
cdr3_nt: TGTGCCAGCAGCTCCCGGAGGAGTGGCTACAATGAGCAGTTCTTC
clone_size: -
j_call: TRBJ2-1
v_call: TRBV9
d_call: -

cdr3_aa: CASIRGPNTGELFF
cdr3_nt: TGTGCCAGCATTAGGGGGCCGAACACCGGGGAGCTGTTTTTT
clone_size: once
j_call: TRBJ2-2
v_call: TRBV2
d_call: TRBD1

cdr3_aa: CAWSAILTGEYGYTF
cdr3_nt: TGTGCCTGGAGTGCGATCCTGACAGGGGAATATGGCTACACCTTC
clone_size: -
j_call: TRBJ1-2
v_call: TRBV30
d_call: TRBD1

cdr3_aa: CASSQDGFGMGGANIYGYTF
cdr3_nt: TGCGCCAGCAGCCAAGATGGGTTCGGGATGGGGGGGGCAAATATCTATGGCTACACCTTC
clone_size: -
j_call: TRBJ1-2
v_call: TRBV4-1
d_call: -

cdr3_aa: CASSLTLAGELDTQYF
cdr3_nt: TGCGCCAGCAGCCTTACGCTAGCGGGAGAACTAGATACGCAGTATTTT
clone_size: -
j_call: TRBJ2-3
v_call: TRBV4-3
d_call: TRBD2

cdr3_aa: CASSQEAGRELPDTQYF
cdr3_nt: TGCGCCAGCAGCCAAGAAGCAGGGAGGGAACTACCAGATACGCAGTATTTT
clone_size: -
j_call: TRBJ2-3
v_call: TRBV4-3
d_call: TRBD2

cdr3_aa: CASSIGASNTGELFF
cdr3_nt: TGTGCCAGTAGTATAGGGGCATCGAACACCGGGGAGCTGTTTTTT
clone_size: -
j_call: TRBJ2-2
v_call: TRBV19
d_call: -

cdr3_aa: CASKIHSGGAGYNEQFF
cdr3_nt: TGCGCCAGCAAAATTCATAGCGGGGGGGCTGGCTACAATGAGCAGTTCTTC
clone_size: -
j_call: TRBJ2-1
v_call: TRBV5-1
d_call: TRBD2

cdr3_aa: CASSPFGQGETQYF
cdr3_nt: TGTGCCAGCAGCCCATTCGGACAGGGAGAGACCCAGTACTTC
clone_size: -
j_call: TRBJ2-5
v_call: TRBV11-2
d_call: TRBD1

cdr3_aa: CASIGDRGSPLHF
cdr3_nt: TGTGCCAGCATTGGGGACAGGGGTTCACCCCTCCACTTT
clone_size: -
j_call: TRBJ1-6
v_call: TRBV2
d_call: TRBD1